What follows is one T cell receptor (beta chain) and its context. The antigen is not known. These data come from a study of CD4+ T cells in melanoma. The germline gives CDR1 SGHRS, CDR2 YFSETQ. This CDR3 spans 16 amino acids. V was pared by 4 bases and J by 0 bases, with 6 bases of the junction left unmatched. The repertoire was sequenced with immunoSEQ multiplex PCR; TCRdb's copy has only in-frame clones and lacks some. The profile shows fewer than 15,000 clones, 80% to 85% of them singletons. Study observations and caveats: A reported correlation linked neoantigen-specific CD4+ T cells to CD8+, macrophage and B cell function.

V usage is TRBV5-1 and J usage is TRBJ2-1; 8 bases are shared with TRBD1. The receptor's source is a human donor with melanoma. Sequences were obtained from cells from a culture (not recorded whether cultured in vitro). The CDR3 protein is CASSEFTGGSYNEQFF. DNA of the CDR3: TGCGCCAGCAGCGAGTTCACAGGGGGCTCCTACAATGAGCAGTTCTTC.